This TCR beta chain came from a study of blood T cell repertoires in COVID-19. V was pared by 4 bases and J by 3 bases, with 15 bases of the junction left unmatched. Germline CDR1 is SGHNT and CDR2 is YYREEE (reference sequence). This CDR3 region has 18 residues. Method: immunoSEQ multiplex PCR; TCRdb's copy keeps in-frame clones and lacks some. The sample lists under 70,000 clones, over 75% occurring once. Sample: peripheral blood. This rearrangement joins TRBV5-4 to TRBJ2-3, with TRBD2 identical over 9 bases. The TCR sequence derives from a human donor with active COVID-19. The donor label of this sample is uncertain. This CDR3 is CASSGVVVGGGATDTQYF. CDR3 in DNA: TGTGCCAGCAGCGGGGTGGTCGTTGGCGGGGGGGCGACAGATACGCAGTATTTT.